Included here is one T cell receptor beta chain sequence, with context. As yet, its antigen is unknown. At one of its ends the junction is not consistent with the germline gene, which may arise from a read error. These data are taken from a study of Graves' ophthalmopathy and Graves' hyperthyroidism. Study summary: Peripheral blood (taken before any treatment) was collected at initial diagnosis. General study results and limits: Classification of ophthalmopathy versus stable hyperthyroidism by a 13-signature model yielded around 90% sensitivity and approximately 79% specificity.

Amplified material comprised TCR beta CDR3 regions derived from RNA transcripts. An initial RT-PCR round employing HTBI primers preceded a second-round multiplex PCR. TCRdb re-called the multiplex PCR reads through MiXCR, storing one row per CDR3 protein. The data show 660,000 or so distinct CDR3 sequences, over 40% seen once. CDR3 length: 9 amino acids. Germline V CDR1 and CDR2: ENHRY, SYGVKD. Sequenced input: peripheral blood. The chain recombines TRBV10-3 with TRBJ2-6, with 7 bases lining up with TRBD1. The receptor was derived from an adult man with Graves' ophthalmopathy. CDR3 DNA: TGTGCCATCAGTGAACCAGGGGGTTTC. Its translation: CAISEPGGF.